The 2 T cell receptor beta chains below were found in one sample sequenced in a study of blood T cell repertoires in COVID-19 (TCRdb year 2020). The method was the immunoSEQ multiplex PCR assay. This immuneACCESS table, as held by TCRdb, lists in-frame sequences with V and J called but not all clones. Of the missing ones, under half trace to an unresolved V gene in checked studies; the others have no known cause. For this sample there are about 38,000 clones; 70% to 90% appear just once. 4% to 5.5% of the sample comes from the top ten. Sequencing input: peripheral blood. Every receptor here comes from a man in his sixties with COVID-19, enrolled during active disease.

The chain is built from TRBV3-1 (or the pseudogene TRBV3-2) and TRBJ2-3, with a possible D match to TRBD1 (6 bases). Germline values: CDR1 LGHDT, CDR2 YNNKEL (reference sequence). Trimming shortened V by 2 bases and J by 5 bases, and 11 bases separated the two germline ends. CDR3 length equals 14 residues. CDR3 region: CASSQSGAEDTQYF. As DNA, the CDR3 is TGTGCCAGCAGCCAATCAGGGGCTGAAGATACGCAGTATTTT.

V usage is TRBV7-2 and J usage is TRBJ2-7; the D gene is possibly TRBD2 (5 bases). Germline CDR1 is SGHTA and CDR2 is FQGNSA. There are 15 residues in the CDR3. V gave up 1 base and J gave up 1 base, with 11 bases separating them. The CDR3 DNA reads as TGTGCCAGCAGCTTAGGAGCGGCCACTTCCTACGAGCAGTACTTC. It translates to CASSLGAATSYEQYF.